This T cell receptor (beta chain) is from a study of cytomegalovirus exposure and HLA in healthy donors. The PCR was carried out with 60 Vbeta primers and 13 Jbeta primers. The method was immunoSEQ multiplex PCR; TCRdb's version includes in-frame clones alone and lacks a portion of them. The sample has 90,000 to 130,000 clones; the top ten hold approximately 6.2%. V dropped 5 bases and J dropped 0 bases, with 17 bases sitting between them. Per germline, CDR1 SGHAT and CDR2 FQNNGV. The CDR3 loop spans 17 amino acids. This TCR was recovered from a man aged 35 to 55 in good health and CMV-seropositive. Sequencing was performed on PBMCs. The chain has TRBV11-2 and TRBJ2-1; possibly TRBD2 for D (6 bases). The CDR3 DNA reads TGTGCCAGCAGCCCCAGTAGGCTAGCGAACTCCTACAATGAGCAGTTCTTC. This gives the protein CASSPSRLANSYNEQFF.